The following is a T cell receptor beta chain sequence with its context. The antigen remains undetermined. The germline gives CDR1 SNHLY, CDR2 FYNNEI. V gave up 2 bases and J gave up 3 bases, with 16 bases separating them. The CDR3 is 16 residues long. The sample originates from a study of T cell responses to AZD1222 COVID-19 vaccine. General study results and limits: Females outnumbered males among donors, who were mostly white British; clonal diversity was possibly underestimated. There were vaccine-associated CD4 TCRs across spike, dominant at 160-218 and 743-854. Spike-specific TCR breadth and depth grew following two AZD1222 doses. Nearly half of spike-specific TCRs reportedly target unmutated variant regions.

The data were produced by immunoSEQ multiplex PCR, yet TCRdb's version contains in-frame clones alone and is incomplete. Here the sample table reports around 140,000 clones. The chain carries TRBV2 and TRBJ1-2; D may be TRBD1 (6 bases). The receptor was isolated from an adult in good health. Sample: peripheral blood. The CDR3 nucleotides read TGTGCCAGCAGTGAACCGGCAGGGGAGGTGGACTATGGCTACACCTTC. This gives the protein CASSEPAGEVDYGYTF.